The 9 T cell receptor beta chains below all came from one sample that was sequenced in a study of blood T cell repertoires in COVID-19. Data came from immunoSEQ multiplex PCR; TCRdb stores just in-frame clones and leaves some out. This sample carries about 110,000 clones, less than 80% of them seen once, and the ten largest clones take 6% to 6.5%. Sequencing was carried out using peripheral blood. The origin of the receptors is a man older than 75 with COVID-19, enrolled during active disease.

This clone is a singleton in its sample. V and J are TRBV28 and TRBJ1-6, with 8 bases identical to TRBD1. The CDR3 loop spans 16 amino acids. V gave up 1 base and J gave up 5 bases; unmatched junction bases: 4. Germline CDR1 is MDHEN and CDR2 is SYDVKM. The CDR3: CASSLSGGAHNSPLHF. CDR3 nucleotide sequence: TGTGCCAGCAGTTTATCAGGGGGCGCGCATAATTCACCCCTCCACTTT.

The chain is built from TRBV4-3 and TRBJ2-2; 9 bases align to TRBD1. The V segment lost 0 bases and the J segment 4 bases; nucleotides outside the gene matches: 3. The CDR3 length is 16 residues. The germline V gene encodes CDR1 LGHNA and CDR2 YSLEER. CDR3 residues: CASSQDRQGGTGELFF. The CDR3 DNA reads TGCGCCAGCAGCCAAGACCGACAGGGGGGCACCGGGGAGCTGTTTTTT.

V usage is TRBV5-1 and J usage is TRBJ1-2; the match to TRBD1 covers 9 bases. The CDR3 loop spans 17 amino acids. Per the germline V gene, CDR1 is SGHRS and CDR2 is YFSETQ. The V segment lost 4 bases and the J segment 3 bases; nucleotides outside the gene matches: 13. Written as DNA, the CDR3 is TGCGCCAGCAGCCCAATACAGGGGGCACAGGATCACTATGGCTACACCTTC. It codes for CASSPIQGAQDHYGYTF.

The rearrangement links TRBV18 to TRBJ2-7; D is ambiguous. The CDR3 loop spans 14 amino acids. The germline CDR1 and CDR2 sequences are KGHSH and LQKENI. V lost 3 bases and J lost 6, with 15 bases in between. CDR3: CASSPTTRSREQYF. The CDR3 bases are TGTGCCAGCTCACCTACGACAAGGTCTCGCGAGCAGTACTTC.

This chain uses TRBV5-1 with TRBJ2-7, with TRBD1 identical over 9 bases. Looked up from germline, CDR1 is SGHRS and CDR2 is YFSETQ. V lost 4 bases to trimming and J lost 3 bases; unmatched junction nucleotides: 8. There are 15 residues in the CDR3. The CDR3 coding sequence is TGCGCCAGCAGCCCTCGGACAGGGGCCGACTACGAGCAGTACTTC. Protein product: CASSPRTGADYEQYF. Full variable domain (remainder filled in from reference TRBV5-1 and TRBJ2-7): KAGVTQTPRYLIKTRGQQVTLSCSPISGHRSVSWYQQTPGQGLQFLFEYFSETQRNKGNFPGRFSGRQFSNSRSEMNVSTLELGDSALYLCASSPRTGADYEQYFGPGTRLTVT.

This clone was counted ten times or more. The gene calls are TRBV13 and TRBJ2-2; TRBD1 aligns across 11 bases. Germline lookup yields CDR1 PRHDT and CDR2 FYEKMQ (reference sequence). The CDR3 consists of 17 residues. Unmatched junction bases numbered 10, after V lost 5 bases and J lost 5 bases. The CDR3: CASSPSGTGGRTGELFF. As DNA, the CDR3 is TGTGCCAGCAGCCCCTCCGGGACAGGGGGTCGTACCGGGGAGCTGTTTTTT.

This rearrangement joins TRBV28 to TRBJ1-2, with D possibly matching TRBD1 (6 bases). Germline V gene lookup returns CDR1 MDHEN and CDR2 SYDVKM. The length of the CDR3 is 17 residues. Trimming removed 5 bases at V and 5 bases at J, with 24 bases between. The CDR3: CASSKLGQGRLSYGYTF. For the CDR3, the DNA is TGTGCCAGCAGTAAGCTTGGGCAGGGGCGACTTTCATATGGCTACACCTTC.

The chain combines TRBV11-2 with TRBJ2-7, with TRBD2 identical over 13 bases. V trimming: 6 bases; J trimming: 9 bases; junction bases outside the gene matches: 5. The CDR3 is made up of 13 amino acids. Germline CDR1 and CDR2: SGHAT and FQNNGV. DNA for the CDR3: TGTGCCAGCAGGTGGACTAGCGGGAGTTTGCAGTACTTC. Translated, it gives CASRWTSGSLQYF.

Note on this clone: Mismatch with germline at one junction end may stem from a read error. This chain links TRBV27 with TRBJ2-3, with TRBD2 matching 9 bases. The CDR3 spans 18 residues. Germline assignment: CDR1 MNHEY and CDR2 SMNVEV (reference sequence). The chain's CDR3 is CASSLRPLSGTSRDTQYF. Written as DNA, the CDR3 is TGTGCCAGCAGTTTACGGCCTCTATCCGGGACTAGCAGAGATACGCAGTATTTT.